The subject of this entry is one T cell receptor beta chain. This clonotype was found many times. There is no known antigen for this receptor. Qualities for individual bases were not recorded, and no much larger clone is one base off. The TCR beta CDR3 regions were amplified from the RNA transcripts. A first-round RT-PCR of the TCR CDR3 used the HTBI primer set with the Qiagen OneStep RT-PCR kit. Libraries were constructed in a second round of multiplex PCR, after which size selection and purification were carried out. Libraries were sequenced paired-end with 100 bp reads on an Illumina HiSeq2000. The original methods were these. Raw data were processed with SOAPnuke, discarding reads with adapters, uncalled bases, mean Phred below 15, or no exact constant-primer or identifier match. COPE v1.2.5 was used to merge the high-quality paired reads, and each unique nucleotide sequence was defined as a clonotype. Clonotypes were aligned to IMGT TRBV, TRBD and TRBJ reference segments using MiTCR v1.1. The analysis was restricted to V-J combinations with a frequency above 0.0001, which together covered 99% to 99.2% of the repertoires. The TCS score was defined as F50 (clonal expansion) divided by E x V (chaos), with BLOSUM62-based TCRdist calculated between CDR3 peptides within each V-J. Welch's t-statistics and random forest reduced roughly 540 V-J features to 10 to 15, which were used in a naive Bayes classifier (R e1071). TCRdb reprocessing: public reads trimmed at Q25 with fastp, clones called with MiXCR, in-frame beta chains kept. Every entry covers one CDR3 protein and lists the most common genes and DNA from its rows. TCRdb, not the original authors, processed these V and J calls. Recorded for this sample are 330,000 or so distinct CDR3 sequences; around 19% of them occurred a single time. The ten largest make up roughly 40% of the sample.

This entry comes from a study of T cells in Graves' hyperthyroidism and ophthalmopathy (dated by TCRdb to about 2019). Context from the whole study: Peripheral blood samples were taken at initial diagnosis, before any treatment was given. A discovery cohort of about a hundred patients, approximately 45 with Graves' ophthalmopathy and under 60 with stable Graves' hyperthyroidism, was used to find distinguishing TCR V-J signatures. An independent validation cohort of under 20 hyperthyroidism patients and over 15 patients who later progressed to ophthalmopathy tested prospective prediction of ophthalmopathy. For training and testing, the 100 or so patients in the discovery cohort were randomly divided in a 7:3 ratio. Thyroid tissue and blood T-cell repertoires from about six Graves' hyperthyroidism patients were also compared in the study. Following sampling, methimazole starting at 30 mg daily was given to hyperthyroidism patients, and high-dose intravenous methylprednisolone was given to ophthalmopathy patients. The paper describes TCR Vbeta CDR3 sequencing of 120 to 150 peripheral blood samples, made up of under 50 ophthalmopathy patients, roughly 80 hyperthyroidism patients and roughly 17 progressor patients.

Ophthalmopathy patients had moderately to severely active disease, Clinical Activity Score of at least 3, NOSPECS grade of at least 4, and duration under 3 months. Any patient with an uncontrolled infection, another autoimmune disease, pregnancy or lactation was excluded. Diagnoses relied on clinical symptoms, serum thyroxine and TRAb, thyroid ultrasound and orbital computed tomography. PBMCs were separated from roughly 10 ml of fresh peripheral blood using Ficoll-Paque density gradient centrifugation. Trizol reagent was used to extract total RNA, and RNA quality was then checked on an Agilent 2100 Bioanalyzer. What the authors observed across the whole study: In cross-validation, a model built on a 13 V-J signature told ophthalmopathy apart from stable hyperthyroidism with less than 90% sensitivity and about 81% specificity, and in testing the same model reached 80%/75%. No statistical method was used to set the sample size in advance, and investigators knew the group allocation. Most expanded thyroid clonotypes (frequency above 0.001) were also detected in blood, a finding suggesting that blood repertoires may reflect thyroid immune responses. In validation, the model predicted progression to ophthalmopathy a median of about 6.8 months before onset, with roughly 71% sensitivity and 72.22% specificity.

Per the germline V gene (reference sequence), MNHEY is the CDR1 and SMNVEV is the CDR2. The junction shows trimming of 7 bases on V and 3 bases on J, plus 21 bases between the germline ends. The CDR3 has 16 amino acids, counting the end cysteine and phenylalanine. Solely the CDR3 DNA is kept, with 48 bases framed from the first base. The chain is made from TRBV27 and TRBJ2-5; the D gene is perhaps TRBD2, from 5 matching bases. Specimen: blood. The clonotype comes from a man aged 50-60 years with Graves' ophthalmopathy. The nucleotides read TGTGCCAGCAATCGGGCCGGCGGGTTCCCCGAAGAGACCCAGTACTTC. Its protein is CASNRAGGFPEETQYF.